This TCR beta chain was retrieved from a study of CD8 T cells in ankylosing spondylitis. It was by quantitative 5'-RACE with molecular barcodes that TCR beta libraries were made. MiXCR, applied by TCRdb to the 5' RACE reads, yields one record per CDR3 protein. This sample has about 250,000 distinct CDR3 sequences; less than 9.5% occur once, and the top ten carry around 4.4%. This clonotype appeared many times. From germline, CDR1 is SGHRS and CDR2 YFSETQ. This CDR3 is built from 14 residues. V lost 5 bases and J 3 bases, leaving 11 bases between the germline ends. The specimen sequenced was blood, either unsorted or a sorted T cell fraction (not recorded which). The sequence derives from a female donor with ankylosing spondylitis or in good health (not recorded which). J is TRBJ2-2 and V is TRBV5-1, with unresolved D. The CDR3 region is CASSTVFDTGELFF. The CDR3 DNA reads TGCGCCAGCAGTACGGTTTTTGACACCGGGGAGCTGTTTTTT. Full variable domain (rest looked up from reference TRBV5-1 and TRBJ2-2): KAGVTQTPRYLIKTRGQQVTLSCSPISGHRSVSWYQQTPGQGLQFLFEYFSETQRNKGNFPGRFSGRQFSNSRSEMNVSTLELGDSALYLCASSTVFDTGELFFGEGSRLTVL.